The 17 T cell receptor beta chains below were found in one sample sequenced in a study of identical twins. Each CDR3 protein is one row after TCRdb ran MiXCR on the 5' RACE reads. The repertoire holds about 280,000 distinct CDR3 sequences, approximately 8.5% seen once, with approximately 2.1% in the top ten. These data also formed part of another study, on yellow fever vaccine responses in identical twins.

The sequencing input was memory (CD45RO+) T cells sorted from blood. Receptor source: a woman younger than 30 in good health.

This clonotype was detected ten times or more. This rearrangement joins TRBV6-5 to TRBJ1-1, with D unresolved. Between the trimmed V and J ends, which lost 1 base and 11 bases, there was a span of 11 bases. CDR3 length equals 12 residues. The germline CDR1 and CDR2 sequences are MNHEY and SVGAGI. The CDR3 DNA follows: TGTGCCAGCAGTTACTTCCCAGACTCGGCTTTCTTT. This translates into CASSYFPDSAFF.

At least ten counts were recorded for this clonotype. V and J are TRBV10-2 and TRBJ1-2, with D possibly TRBD1 on 5 matching bases. Germline loops: CDR1 WSHSY, CDR2 SAAADI. Trimming stripped 6 bases from V and 5 bases from J, with 10 bases between. The CDR3 covers 12 residues. The DNA of the CDR3 is TGCGCCAGCAGCCTGACAGATTATGGCTACACCTTC. Its translation is CASSLTDYGYTF.

V is TRBV7-9 and J is TRBJ1-1, with no clear D. V gave up 5 bases and J gave up 2 bases, with 18 bases separating them. In germline, CDR1 is SEHNR, CDR2 FQNEAQ (reference sequence). The CDR3 consists of 16 residues. The CDR3 here is CASSHRPLGKNTEAFF. In DNA form, the CDR3 reads TGTGCCAGCAGCCATAGGCCGTTGGGTAAAAACACTGAAGCTTTCTTT.

The chain recombines TRBV29-1 with TRBJ1-1; tentative D call: TRBD1 (5 bases). V was pared by 5 bases and J by 4 bases, with 23 bases between. This CDR3 comprises 16 residues. CDR1 and CDR2 from the germline V gene are SQVTM and ANQGSEA. CDR3 residues: CSVRGGTLLSGTEAFF. The CDR3 DNA reads TGCAGCGTTCGGGGAGGGACCCTCCTATCGGGCACTGAAGCTTTCTTT.

The table lists this clonotype with a few counts. The chain combines TRBV7-2 with TRBJ2-7, with D maybe TRBD2 (5 bases). Germline-derived CDR1 and CDR2 are SGHTA and FQGNSA. This CDR3 is built from 13 residues. The V and J ends lost 1 base and 7 bases respectively, with 11 bases between them. CDR3 sequence (DNA): TGTGCCAGCAGCTTAGTGGGAGCAAGGGAGCAGTACTTC. Amino acids: CASSLVGAREQYF.

This clonotype showed up many times. This chain connects TRBV11-2 to TRBJ2-3; D possibly corresponds to TRBD2 (6 bases). This CDR3 is 16 amino acids long. Germline V gene data show CDR1 as SGHAT and CDR2 as FQNNGV. Trimming removed 1 base from V and 1 base from J, with 12 bases in between. CDR3 residues: CASSLGLVRGTDTQYF. CDR3 in DNA: TGTGCCAGCAGCTTAGGACTAGTAAGGGGCACAGATACGCAGTATTTT.

This clonotype was counted a few times. The V and J genes are TRBV2 and TRBJ2-5; 8 bases fit TRBD2. This CDR3 is built from 12 residues. The V segment lost 4 bases and the J segment 9 bases; nucleotides outside the gene matches: 4. In germline, CDR1 is SNHLY, CDR2 FYNNEI. DNA for the CDR3: TGTGCCAGCAGTGCCCCAGCGGGGGCCCAGTACTTC. Its protein product is CASSAPAGAQYF.

The chain uses TRBV20-1 and TRBJ1-2; D perhaps matches TRBD1 (6 bases). Germline CDR1 is DFQATT and CDR2 is SNEGSKA (reference sequence). The CDR3 consists of 14 residues. V lost 5 bases, J lost 4 bases, and 17 bases lay in between. The CDR3 DNA reads TGCAGTGCTTTTACAGGGTTTTCGGGCTATGGCTACACCTTC. This gives the protein CSAFTGFSGYGYTF.

This clonotype has at least ten counts. The chain recombines TRBV12-3 or TRBV12-4 with TRBJ2-5; D unresolved. V shed 3 bases and J shed 4 bases, with 9 bases lying between them. The CDR3 covers 13 residues. Written as DNA, the CDR3 is TGTGCCAGCAGTTTGGCCCTAGGAGAGACCCAGTACTTC. It translates to CASSLALGETQYF.

The V and J genes are TRBV4-1 and TRBJ1-6; D remains unclear. Germline V gene sequence: CDR1 MGHRA, CDR2 YSYEKL. The CDR3 contains 16 residues. Trimming stripped 0 bases from V and 10 bases from J, with 16 bases between. The CDR3 nucleotides are TGCGCCAGCAGCCAAGACGCCGGGTCCGGGAAATCACCCCTCCACTTT. Encoded protein: CASSQDAGSGKSPLHF.

Regarding this clonotype: Possible read error: a much larger clone is one base away. The chain carries TRBV20-1 and TRBJ1-2, with 7 bases aligning to TRBD1. From germline, CDR1 is DFQATT and CDR2 SNEGSKA (reference sequence). This CDR3 spans 11 amino acids. The V segment lost 4 bases and the J segment 9 bases; nucleotides outside the gene matches: 5. CDR3 in amino acids: CSANRGESYTF. The CDR3 DNA reads as TGCAGTGCTAACAGGGGTGAGAGCTACACCTTC.

The gene calls are TRBV3-1 and TRBJ1-1; D might be TRBD1 (5 bases). Germline V gene lookup returns CDR1 LGHDT and CDR2 YNNKEL (reference sequence). Trimming pared 2 bases from V and 1 base from J, leaving 14 bases between. The CDR3 sequence is 16 residues long. The CDR3 DNA follows: TGTGCCAGCAGCCAATCCGCGGGGAGGGGGAACACTGAAGCTTTCTTT. This codes for CASSQSAGRGNTEAFF. The whole variable domain, remainder taken from reference TRBV3-1 and TRBJ1-1, is DTAVSQTPKYLVTQMGNDKSIKCEQNLGHDTMYWYKQDSKKFLKIMFSYNNKELIINETVPNRFSPKSPDKAHLNLHINSLELGDSAVYFCASSQSAGRGNTEAFFGQGTRLTVV.

In its sample, this clonotype was seen many times. The gene calls are TRBV5-1 and TRBJ1-2; D perhaps matches TRBD1 (6 bases). The CDR3 consists of 16 residues. Germline V gives CDR1 SGHRS, CDR2 YFSETQ. V was trimmed by 1 base and J by 2 bases, leaving 15 bases between them. The CDR3 DNA is TGCGCCAGCAGCTTGAATACCGGGACACCGAACTATGGCTACACCTTC. Translation gives CASSLNTGTPNYGYTF.

The V gene is TRBV6-5, the J gene TRBJ1-4, with D unclear. This CDR3 has 14 amino acids. The germline V and J ends were trimmed by 0 bases and 7 bases, with 9 bases remaining between them. Germline V CDR1 and CDR2: MNHEY, SVGAGI. The CDR3 coding sequence is TGTGCCAGCAGTTACTCATCCCGTCCTGAAAAACTGTTTTTT. Amino acid sequence: CASSYSSRPEKLFF.

This clonotype was counted at least ten times. The chain couples TRBV12-3 or TRBV12-4 to TRBJ2-3; 8 bases agree with TRBD2. The length of the CDR3 is 16 residues. J gave up 1 base and V 7 bases, and 10 bases lay outside the gene matches. For the CDR3, the DNA is TGTGCCAGCACCTCGCGAGCGGGAGTGGGCACAGATACGCAGTATTTT. Translated: CASTSRAGVGTDTQYF.

This clonotype was detected only a few times. The chain combines TRBV5-1 with TRBJ1-5; tentatively, D is TRBD1 (6 bases). This CDR3 comprises 15 residues. V was trimmed by 1 base and J by 2 bases, leaving 10 bases between them. The germline V gene has CDR1 SGHRS and CDR2 YFSETQ. CDR3 bases: TGCGCCAGCAGCTTGACAGGGTTGGGCAATCAGCCCCAGCATTTT. It encodes CASSLTGLGNQPQHF.

This clonotype was observed a few times. In DNA form, the CDR3 reads TGTGCCAGTAGTATAGATCTTGTGGACAGGGCTTTTCCGAAGCCCCAGCATTTT. This encodes CASSIDLVDRAFPKPQHF. V usage is TRBV19 and J usage is TRBJ1-5, with TRBD1 matching 8 bases. Germline V gene data show CDR1 as LNHDA and CDR2 as SQIVND (reference sequence). There are 18 residues in the CDR3. Losses at the gene ends were 0 bases for V and 8 bases for J; bases not matched to a gene: 15.